What follows are 4 T cell receptor beta chains derived from one specimen sequenced in a study of cytomegalovirus exposure and HLA in healthy donors. The PCR contained 60 Vbeta and 13 Jbeta primers. Sequenced by immunoSEQ multiplex PCR; TCRdb stores in-frame clones only, minus some. The sample has about 110,000 clones, 60% to 85% seen once. Sample: PBMCs. All receptors come from a female donor in good health and CMV-seropositive.

This chain uses TRBV2 with TRBJ1-2, with D possibly being TRBD1 (6 bases). This CDR3 contains 13 residues. V lost 3 bases and J 8 bases, leaving 13 bases between the germline ends. Germline V lookup: CDR1 SNHLY, CDR2 FYNNEI. The CDR3 nucleotides are TGTGCCAGCAGTGATGCGGGGGCAGAGGGCTACACCTTC. Translating it yields CASSDAGAEGYTF.

This chain links TRBV7-9 with TRBJ1-4, with 8 bases fitting TRBD1. Germline lookup yields CDR1 SEHNR and CDR2 FQNEAQ (reference sequence). V gave up 2 bases and J gave up 4 bases; unmatched junction bases: 3. This CDR3 comprises 15 residues. The DNA of the CDR3 is TGTGCCAGCAGCTTACTTGGACAGGGTAATGAAAAACTGTTTTTT. This codes for CASSLLGQGNEKLFF.

The rearrangement links TRBV30 to TRBJ2-6, with D possibly TRBD2 on 5 matching bases. The V gene lost 2 bases and the J gene lost 7 bases, with 15 bases spanning the gap. The CDR3 covers 15 residues. CDR1 is GTSNPN, CDR2 SVGIG, per germline (reference sequence). The DNA for the CDR3 is TGTGCCTGGAGTAGCGGTCTCTCAGGAGCCAACGTCCTGACTTTC. This gives the protein CAWSSGLSGANVLTF.

J is TRBJ1-2 and V is TRBV5-4, with D tentatively TRBD1 (6 bases). V gave up 5 bases and J gave up 3 bases, with 11 bases separating them. The CDR3 totals 13 residues. Germline CDR1 SGHNT, CDR2 YYREEE (reference sequence). The CDR3 is CASRPGQDYGYTF. In DNA, the CDR3 is TGTGCCAGCAGACCGGGACAAGACTATGGCTACACCTTC.